Shown below are 9 T cell receptor beta chains from a single sample sequenced in a study of blood T cell repertoires in COVID-19. The table came from immunoSEQ multiplex PCR; TCRdb's copy has only in-frame clones and leaves some out. The sample lists tens of thousands of clones; 82% were seen once. The sequenced sample consisted of peripheral blood. Receptors originate from a woman aged 80 or older with acute or convalescent COVID-19.

The chain recombines TRBV5-8 with TRBJ2-1; D not resolved. In germline, CDR1 is SGHTS, CDR2 YDEGEE. There are 17 residues in the CDR3. V shed 4 bases and J shed 2 bases, with 19 bases lying between them. The CDR3, as DNA: TGTGCCAGCAGCGTTGGCCGATCCAGCGCCGCCTACAATGAGCAGTTCTTC. Translating gives CASSVGRSSAAYNEQFF.

The V call is TRBV25-1, the J call TRBJ1-1, with D uncertain. The CDR3 runs 15 residues. CDR1 and CDR2 from the germline V gene are MGHDK and SYGVNS. The V and J ends lost 2 bases and 9 bases respectively, with 19 bases between them. The DNA for the CDR3 is TGTGCCAGCAGTGAAGATAGCGGCGCGTCAGCTAAAGCTTTCTTT. Translated: CASSEDSGASAKAFF.

This chain links TRBV7-9 with TRBJ2-6; the D gene is possibly TRBD1 (6 bases). Germline values: CDR1 SEHNR, CDR2 FQNEAQ (reference sequence). V lost 1 base and J lost 3, with 7 bases in between. The CDR3 is 15 residues long. In DNA, the CDR3 is TGTGCCAGCAGCTTAGTAGGGGGTGGGGCCAACGTCCTGACTTTC. It encodes CASSLVGGGANVLTF. The whole variable domain, filled in from reference TRBV7-9 and TRBJ2-6, reads DTGVSQNPRHKITKRGQNVTFRCDPISEHNRLYWYRQTLGQGPEFLTYFQNEAQLEKSRLLSDRFSAERPKGSFSTLEIQRTEQGDSAMYLCASSLVGGGANVLTFGAGSRLTVL.

The chain joins TRBV3-1 (or the pseudogene TRBV3-2) to TRBJ1-2; the D gene is possibly TRBD1 (6 bases). Trimming stripped 8 bases from V and 7 bases from J, with 17 bases between. CDR1 is LGHDT, CDR2 YNNKEL, per germline (reference sequence). The CDR3 runs to 13 residues. CDR3 in amino acids: CASGERTASGYTF. For the CDR3, the DNA is TGTGCCAGCGGCGAGAGGACAGCATCTGGCTACACCTTC.

The chain joins TRBV7-8 to TRBJ1-1; maybe TRBD1 (6 bases). Germline V CDR1 and CDR2: SGHVS, FQNEAQ. The length of the CDR3 is 15 residues. Trimming removed 5 bases from V and 4 bases from J, with 17 bases in between. The CDR3 DNA sequence: TGTGCCAGCAGCCTGCTTGGGGGGGCAGGCACTGAAGCTTTCTTT. As protein: CASSLLGGAGTEAFF.

J is TRBJ2-4 and V is TRBV19; D is uncertain. The CDR3 totals 12 residues. The V end lost 5 bases, the J end lost 9 bases, and 11 bases lay between the germline ends. Germline values: CDR1 LNHDA, CDR2 SQIVND (reference sequence). CDR3 coding DNA: TGTGCCAGTAGTCCCAACACGGGCATTCAGTACTTC. Amino acids: CASSPNTGIQYF.

This clone has just one count. CDR3 amino acids: CASSPRVGGMGQETQYF. DNA of the CDR3: TGTGCCAGCAGCCCAAGAGTGGGCGGGATGGGGCAAGAGACCCAGTACTTC. The chain carries TRBV3-1 (or the pseudogene TRBV3-2) and TRBJ2-5, with D tentatively TRBD2 (6 bases). Germline V CDR1 and CDR2: LGHDT, YNNKEL (reference sequence). The CDR3 is made up of 17 amino acids. V gave up 4 bases and J gave up 2 bases, with 20 bases separating them.

This chain links TRBV2 with TRBJ1-5; 7 nucleotides agree with TRBD1. The CDR3 is 15 residues long. The J segment lost 5 bases and the V segment lost 4 bases, leaving 8 bases of the junction unmatched. Germline-derived CDR1 and CDR2 are SNHLY and FYNNEI. Here the CDR3 DNA reads TGTGCCAGCAGTGTTAGACAGGGCCCTCATCAGCCCCAGCATTTT. This translates into CASSVRQGPHQPQHF. Drawing the rest from reference TRBV2 and TRBJ1-5, the complete variable domain is EPEVTQTPSHQVTQMGQEVILRCVPISNHLYFYWYRQILGQKVEFLVSFYNNEISEKSEIFDDQFSVERPDGSNFTLKIRSTKLEDSAMYFCASSVRQGPHQPQHFGDGTRLSIL.

This chain uses TRBV9 with TRBJ2-3; a possible D gene is TRBD2 (6 bases). The germline V and J ends were trimmed by 1 base and 2 bases, with 14 bases remaining between them. In germline, CDR1 is SGDLS, CDR2 YYNGEE. The CDR3 length is 16 residues. The DNA of the CDR3 is TGTGCCAGCAGCGTATGGAGCGGACTACCCACAGATACGCAGTATTTT. Encoded protein: CASSVWSGLPTDTQYF.